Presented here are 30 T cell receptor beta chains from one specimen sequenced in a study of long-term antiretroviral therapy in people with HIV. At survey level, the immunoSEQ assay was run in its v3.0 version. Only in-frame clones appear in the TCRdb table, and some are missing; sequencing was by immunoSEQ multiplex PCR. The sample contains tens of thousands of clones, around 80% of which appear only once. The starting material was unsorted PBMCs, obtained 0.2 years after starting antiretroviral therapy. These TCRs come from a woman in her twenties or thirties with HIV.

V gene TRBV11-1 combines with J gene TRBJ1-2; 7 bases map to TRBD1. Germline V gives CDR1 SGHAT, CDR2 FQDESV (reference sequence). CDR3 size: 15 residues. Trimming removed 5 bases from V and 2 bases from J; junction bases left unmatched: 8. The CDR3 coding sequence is TGTGCCAGCAGCGCCATGACAGGGCACAACTATGGCTACACCTTC. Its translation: CASSAMTGHNYGYTF. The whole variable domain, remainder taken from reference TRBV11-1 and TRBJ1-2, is EAEVAQSPRYKITEKSQAVAFWCDPISGHATLYWYRQILGQGPELLVQFQDESVVDDSQLPKDRFSAERLKGVDSTLKIQPAELGDSAMYLCASSAMTGHNYGYTFGSGTRLTVV.

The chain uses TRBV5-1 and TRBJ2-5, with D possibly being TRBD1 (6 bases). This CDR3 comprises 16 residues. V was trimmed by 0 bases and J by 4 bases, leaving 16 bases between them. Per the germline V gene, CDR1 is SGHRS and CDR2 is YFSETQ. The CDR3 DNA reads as TGCGCCAGCAGCTTGGCGGTTGATGGGGGCGGAGAGACCCAGTACTTC. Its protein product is CASSLAVDGGGETQYF.

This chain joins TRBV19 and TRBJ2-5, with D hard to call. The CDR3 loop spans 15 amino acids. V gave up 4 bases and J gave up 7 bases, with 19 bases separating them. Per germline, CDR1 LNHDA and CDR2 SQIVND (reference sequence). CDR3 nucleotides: TGTGCCAGTAGTACTCCGGACGGACCCGCCTTGACCCAGTACTTC. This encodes CASSTPDGPALTQYF.

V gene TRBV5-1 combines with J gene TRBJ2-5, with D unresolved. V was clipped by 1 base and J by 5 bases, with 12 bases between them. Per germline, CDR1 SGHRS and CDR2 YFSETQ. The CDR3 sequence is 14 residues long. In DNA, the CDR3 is TGCGCCAGCAGCTTGTATTCGGTCCAGGAGACCCAGTACTTC. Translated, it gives CASSLYSVQETQYF.

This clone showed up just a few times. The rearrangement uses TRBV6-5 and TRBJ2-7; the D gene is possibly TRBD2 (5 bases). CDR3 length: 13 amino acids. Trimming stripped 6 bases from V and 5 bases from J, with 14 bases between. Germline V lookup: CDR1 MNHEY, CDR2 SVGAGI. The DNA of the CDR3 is TGTGCCAGCAGCCTACTGACCGGGGACGAGCAGTACTTC. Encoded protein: CASSLLTGDEQYF.

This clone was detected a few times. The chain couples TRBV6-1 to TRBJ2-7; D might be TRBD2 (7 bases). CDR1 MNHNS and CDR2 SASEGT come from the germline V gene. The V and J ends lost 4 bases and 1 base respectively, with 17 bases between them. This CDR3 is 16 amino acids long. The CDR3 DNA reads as TGTGCCAGCAGTGGTCAAGGGGGGGCCGGGTCCTACGAGCAGTACGTC. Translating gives CASSGQGGAGSYEQYV.

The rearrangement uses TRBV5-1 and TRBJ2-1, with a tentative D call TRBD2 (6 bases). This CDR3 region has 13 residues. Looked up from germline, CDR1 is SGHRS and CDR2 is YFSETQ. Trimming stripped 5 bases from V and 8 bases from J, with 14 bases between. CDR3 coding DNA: TGCGCCAGCAGTTTTGACCCGGGAGATGAGCAGTTCTTC. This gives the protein CASSFDPGDEQFF.

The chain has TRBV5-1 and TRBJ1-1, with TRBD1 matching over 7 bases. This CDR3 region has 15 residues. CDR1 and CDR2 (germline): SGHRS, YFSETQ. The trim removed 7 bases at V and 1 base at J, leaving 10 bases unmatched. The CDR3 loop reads CASGQGGTQNTEAFF. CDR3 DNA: TGCGCCAGCGGCCAGGGGGGGACACAGAACACTGAAGCTTTCTTT. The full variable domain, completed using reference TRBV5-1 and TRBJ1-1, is KAGVTQTPRYLIKTRGQQVTLSCSPISGHRSVSWYQQTPGQGLQFLFEYFSETQRNKGNFPGRFSGRQFSNSRSEMNVSTLELGDSALYLCASGQGGTQNTEAFFGQGTRLTVV.

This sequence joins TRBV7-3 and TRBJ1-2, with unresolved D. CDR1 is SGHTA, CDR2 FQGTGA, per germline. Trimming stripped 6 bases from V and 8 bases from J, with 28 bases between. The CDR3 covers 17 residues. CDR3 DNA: TGTGCCAGCAGTCTATACCCCGCGCCGAGCCCCTTGGGGGGCTACACCTTC. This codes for CASSLYPAPSPLGGYTF.

The CDR3 DNA follows: TGTGCCAGCAGCAAAGCGCGAGGCGGGGAGTTAAGCACAGATACGCAGTATTTT. Translating gives CASSKARGGELSTDTQYF. The gene calls are TRBV21-1 and TRBJ2-3; the table's D call of TRBD2 was not tested on the DNA. TRBV21-1 is a documented pseudogene. The CDR3 contains 18 residues.

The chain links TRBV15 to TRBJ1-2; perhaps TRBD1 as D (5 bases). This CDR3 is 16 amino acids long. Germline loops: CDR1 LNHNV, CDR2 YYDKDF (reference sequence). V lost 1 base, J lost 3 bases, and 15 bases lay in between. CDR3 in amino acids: CATSRVVYGGDYGYTF. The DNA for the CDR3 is TGTGCCACCAGCAGAGTAGTTTATGGGGGAGACTATGGCTACACCTTC.

The CDR3 DNA reads TGTGCCAGCAGTCCATCCCCCCTGGCAGGGGAGTATGGCTACACCTTC. This sequence encodes CASSPSPLAGEYGYTF. The V and J genes are TRBV27 and TRBJ1-2; perhaps TRBD1 as D (6 bases). Germline-derived CDR1 and CDR2 are MNHEY and SMNVEV (reference sequence). The V and J ends lost 5 bases and 5 bases respectively, with 21 bases between them. CDR3 length equals 16 residues.

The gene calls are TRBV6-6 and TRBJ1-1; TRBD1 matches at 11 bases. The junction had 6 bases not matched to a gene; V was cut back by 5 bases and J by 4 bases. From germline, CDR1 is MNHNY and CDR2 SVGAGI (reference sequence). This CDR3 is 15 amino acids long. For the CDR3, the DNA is TGTGCCAGCAGTCCACGGACAGGGGGCCTCACTGAAGCTTTCTTT. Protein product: CASSPRTGGLTEAFF.

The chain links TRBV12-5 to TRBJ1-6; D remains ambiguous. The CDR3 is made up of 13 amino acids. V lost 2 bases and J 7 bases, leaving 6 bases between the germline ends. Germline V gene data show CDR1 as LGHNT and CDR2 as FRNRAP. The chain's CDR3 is CASGLNGNSPLHF. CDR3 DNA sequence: TGTGCTAGTGGTTTGAACGGAAATTCACCCCTCCACTTT.

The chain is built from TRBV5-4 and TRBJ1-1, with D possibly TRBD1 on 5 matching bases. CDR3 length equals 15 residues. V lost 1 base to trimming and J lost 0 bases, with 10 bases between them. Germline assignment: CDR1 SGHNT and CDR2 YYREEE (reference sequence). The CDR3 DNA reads TGTGCCAGCAGCTTGCCGGGACGGATGAACACTGAAGCTTTCTTT. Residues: CASSLPGRMNTEAFF.

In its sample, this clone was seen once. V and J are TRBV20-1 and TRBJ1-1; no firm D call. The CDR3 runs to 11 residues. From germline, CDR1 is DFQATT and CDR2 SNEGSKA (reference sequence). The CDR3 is CSLRPTYEAFF. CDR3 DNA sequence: TGCAGCCTCCGGCCGACTTATGAAGCTTTCTTT.

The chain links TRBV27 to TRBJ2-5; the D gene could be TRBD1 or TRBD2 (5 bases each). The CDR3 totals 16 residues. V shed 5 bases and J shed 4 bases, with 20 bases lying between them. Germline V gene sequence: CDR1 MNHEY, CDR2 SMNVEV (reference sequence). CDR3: CASSPGTAVPVETQYF. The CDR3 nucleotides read TGTGCCAGCAGTCCCGGGACGGCGGTCCCGGTAGAGACCCAGTACTTC.

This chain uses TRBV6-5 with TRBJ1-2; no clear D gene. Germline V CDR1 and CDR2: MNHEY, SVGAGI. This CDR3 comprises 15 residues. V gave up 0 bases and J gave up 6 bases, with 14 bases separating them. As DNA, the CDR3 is TGTGCCAGCAGTTACTCGAAAAATCCTGGTGATGGCTACACCTTC. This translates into CASSYSKNPGDGYTF.

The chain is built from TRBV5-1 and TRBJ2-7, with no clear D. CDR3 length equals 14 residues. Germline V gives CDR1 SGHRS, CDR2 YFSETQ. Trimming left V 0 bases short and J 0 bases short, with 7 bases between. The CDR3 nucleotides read TGCGCCAGCAGCTTGGAACCTGGCTCCTACGAGCAGTACGTC. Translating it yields CASSLEPGSYEQYV.

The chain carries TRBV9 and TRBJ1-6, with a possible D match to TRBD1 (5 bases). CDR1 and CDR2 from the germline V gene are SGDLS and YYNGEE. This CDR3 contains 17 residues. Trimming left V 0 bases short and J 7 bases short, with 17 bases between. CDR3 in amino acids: CASSVGVMGTGNSPLHF. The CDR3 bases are TGTGCCAGCAGCGTAGGAGTTATGGGGACGGGAAATTCACCCCTCCACTTT.

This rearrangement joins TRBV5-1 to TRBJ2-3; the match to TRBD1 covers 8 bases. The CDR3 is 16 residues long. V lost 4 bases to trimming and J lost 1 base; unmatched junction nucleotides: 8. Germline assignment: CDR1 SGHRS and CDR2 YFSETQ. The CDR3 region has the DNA TGCGCCAGCAGCCGCTCCGGGACAGGCCGCACAGATACGCAGTATTTT. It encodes CASSRSGTGRTDTQYF. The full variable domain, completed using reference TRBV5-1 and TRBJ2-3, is KAGVTQTPRYLIKTRGQQVTLSCSPISGHRSVSWYQQTPGQGLQFLFEYFSETQRNKGNFPGRFSGRQFSNSRSEMNVSTLELGDSALYLCASSRSGTGRTDTQYFGPGTRLTVL.

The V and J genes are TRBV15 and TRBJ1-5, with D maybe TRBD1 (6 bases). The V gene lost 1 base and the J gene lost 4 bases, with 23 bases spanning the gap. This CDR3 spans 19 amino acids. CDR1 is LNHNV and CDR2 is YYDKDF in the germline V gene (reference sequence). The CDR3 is CATSRGPQRGRGLNQPQHF. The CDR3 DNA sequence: TGTGCCACCAGCAGAGGCCCACAAAGGGGCAGGGGACTTAATCAGCCCCAGCATTTT.

The CDR3 DNA sequence: TGTGCCAGCAGCGTAGAGTGGCGGGGGGGACAGGAGACCCAGTACTTC. Its translation is CASSVEWRGGQETQYF. The chain recombines TRBV9 with TRBJ2-5; 9 bases map to TRBD2. Per the germline V gene, CDR1 is SGDLS and CDR2 is YYNGEE. Losses at the gene ends were 0 bases for V and 5 bases for J; bases not matched to a gene: 8. This CDR3 has 16 amino acids.

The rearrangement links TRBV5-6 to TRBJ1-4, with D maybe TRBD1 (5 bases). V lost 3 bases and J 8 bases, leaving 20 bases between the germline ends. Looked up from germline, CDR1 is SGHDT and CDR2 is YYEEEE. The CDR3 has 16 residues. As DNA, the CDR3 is TGTGCCAGCAGCTCCACGTTCGTGAGGGGAGGGGAAAAACTGTTTTTT. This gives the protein CASSSTFVRGGEKLFF. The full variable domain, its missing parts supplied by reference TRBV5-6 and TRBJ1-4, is DAGVTQSPTHLIKTRGQQVTLRCSPKSGHDTVSWYQQALGQGPQFIFQYYEEEERQRGNFPDRFSGHQFPNYSSELNVNALLLGDSALYLCASSSTFVRGGEKLFFGSGTQLSVL.

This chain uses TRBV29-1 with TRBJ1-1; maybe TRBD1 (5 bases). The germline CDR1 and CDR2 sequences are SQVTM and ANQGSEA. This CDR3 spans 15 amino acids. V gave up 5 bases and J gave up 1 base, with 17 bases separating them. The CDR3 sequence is CSVFNSGTPNTEAFF. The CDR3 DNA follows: TGCAGCGTTTTTAACTCCGGGACCCCGAACACTGAAGCTTTCTTT.

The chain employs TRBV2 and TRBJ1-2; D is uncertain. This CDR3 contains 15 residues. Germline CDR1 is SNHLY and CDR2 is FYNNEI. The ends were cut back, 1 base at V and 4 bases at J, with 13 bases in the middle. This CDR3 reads CASSEGAGSTYGYTF. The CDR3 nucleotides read TGTGCCAGCAGTGAAGGGGCTGGATCTACCTATGGCTACACCTTC.

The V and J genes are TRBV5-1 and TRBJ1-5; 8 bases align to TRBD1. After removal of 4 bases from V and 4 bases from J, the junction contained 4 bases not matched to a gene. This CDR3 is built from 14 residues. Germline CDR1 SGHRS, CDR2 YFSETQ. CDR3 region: CASSPGTGNQPQHF. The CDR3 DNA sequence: TGCGCCAGCAGCCCTGGGACAGGAAATCAGCCCCAGCATTTT. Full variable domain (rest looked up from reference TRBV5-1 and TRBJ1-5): KAGVTQTPRYLIKTRGQQVTLSCSPISGHRSVSWYQQTPGQGLQFLFEYFSETQRNKGNFPGRFSGRQFSNSRSEMNVSTLELGDSALYLCASSPGTGNQPQHFGDGTRLSIL.

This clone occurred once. The CDR3 sequence: CASSLFWAPLSGTGELFF. As DNA, the CDR3 is TGTGCCAGCAGCTTATTCTGGGCCCCCCTTTCGGGCACCGGGGAGCTGTTTTTT. V usage is TRBV7-3 and J usage is TRBJ2-2; the D is unclear. This CDR3 region has 18 residues. Trimming cost V 2 bases and J 4 bases, with 20 bases left between them. Germline V gene data show CDR1 as SGHTA and CDR2 as FQGTGA.

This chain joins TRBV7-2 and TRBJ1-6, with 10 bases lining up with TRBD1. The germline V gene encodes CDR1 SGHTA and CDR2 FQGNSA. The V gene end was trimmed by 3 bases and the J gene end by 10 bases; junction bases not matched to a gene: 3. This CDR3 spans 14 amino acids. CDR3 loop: CASSLRTGGSPLHF. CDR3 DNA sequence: TGTGCCAGCAGCTTGAGGACAGGGGGATCACCCCTCCACTTT.

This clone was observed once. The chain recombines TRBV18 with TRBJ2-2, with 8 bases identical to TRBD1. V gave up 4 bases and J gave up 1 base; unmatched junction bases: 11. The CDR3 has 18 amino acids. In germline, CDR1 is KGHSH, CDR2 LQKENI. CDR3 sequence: CASSRVCPGTGNTGELFF. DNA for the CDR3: TGTGCCAGCTCACGCGTCTGCCCAGGGACAGGGAACACCGGGGAGCTGTTTTTT.